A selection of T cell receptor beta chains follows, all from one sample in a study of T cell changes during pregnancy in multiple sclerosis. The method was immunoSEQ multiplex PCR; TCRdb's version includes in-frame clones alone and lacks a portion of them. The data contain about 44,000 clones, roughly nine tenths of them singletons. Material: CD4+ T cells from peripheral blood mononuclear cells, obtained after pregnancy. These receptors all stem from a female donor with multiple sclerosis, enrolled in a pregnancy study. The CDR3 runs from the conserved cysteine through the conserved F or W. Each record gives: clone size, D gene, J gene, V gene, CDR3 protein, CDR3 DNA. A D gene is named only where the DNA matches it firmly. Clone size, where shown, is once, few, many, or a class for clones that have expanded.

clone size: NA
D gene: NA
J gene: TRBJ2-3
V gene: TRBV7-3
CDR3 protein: CASTPPGGDTQYF
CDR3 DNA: TGTGCCAGCACCCCCCCTGGAGGGGATACGCAGTATTTT

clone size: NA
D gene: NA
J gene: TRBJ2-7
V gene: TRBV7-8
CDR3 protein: CASSLEARSYEQYF
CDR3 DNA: TGTGCCAGCAGCTTAGAGGCCAGGTCCTACGAGCAGTACTTC

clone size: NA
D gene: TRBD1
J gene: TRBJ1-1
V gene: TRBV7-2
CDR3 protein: CASSSARDRGAFF
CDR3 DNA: TGTGCCAGCAGCTCAGCCCGGGACAGAGGAGCTTTCTTT

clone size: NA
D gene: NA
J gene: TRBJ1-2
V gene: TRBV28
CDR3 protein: CASSLTGFNYGYTF
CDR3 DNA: TGTGCCAGCAGTTTGACAGGCTTTAACTATGGCTACACCTTT

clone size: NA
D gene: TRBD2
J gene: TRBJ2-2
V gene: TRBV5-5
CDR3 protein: CASSPTLRTRDWNTGELFF
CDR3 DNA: TGTGCCAGCAGCCCCACCCTGCGGACTAGAGACTGGAACACCGGGGAGCTGTTTTTT

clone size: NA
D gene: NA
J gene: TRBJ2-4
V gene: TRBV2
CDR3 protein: CASRIGLARIQYF
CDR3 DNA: TGTGCCAGCAGGATCGGGCTAGCCCGCATTCAGTACTTC

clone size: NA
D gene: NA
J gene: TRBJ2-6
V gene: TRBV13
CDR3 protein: CASSFLNSGANVLTF
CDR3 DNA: TGTGCCAGCAGCTTTTTAAACTCTGGGGCCAACGTCCTGACTTTC

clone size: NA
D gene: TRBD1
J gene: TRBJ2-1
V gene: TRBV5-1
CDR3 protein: CASSPQGVSEQFF
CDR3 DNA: TGCGCCAGCAGCCCCCAGGGGGTTAGTGAGCAGTTCTTC

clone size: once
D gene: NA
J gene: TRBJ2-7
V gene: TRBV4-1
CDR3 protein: CASSQNQGGTYEQYF
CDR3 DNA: TGCGCCAGCAGCCAAAACCAGGGGGGTACCTACGAGCAGTACTTC

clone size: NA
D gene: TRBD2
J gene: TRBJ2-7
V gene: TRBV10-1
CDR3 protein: CASSERLAGGQDEQYF
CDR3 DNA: TGCGCCAGCAGTGAACGGCTAGCGGGAGGGCAGGACGAGCAGTACTTC

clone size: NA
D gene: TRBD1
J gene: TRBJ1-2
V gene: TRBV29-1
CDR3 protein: CSGDRFQGSGYTF
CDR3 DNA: TGCAGCGGGGACAGGTTCCAGGGGTCGGGCTACACCTTC

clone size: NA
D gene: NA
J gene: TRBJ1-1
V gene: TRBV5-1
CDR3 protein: CASSLVGGGSTEAFF
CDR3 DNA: TGCGCCAGCAGCTTGGTAGGGGGTGGGAGCACTGAAGCTTTCTTT

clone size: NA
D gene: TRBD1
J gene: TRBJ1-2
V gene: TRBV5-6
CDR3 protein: CASSFRTGGARSSGYTF
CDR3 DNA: TGTGCCAGCAGCTTTAGGACAGGGGGCGCGCGGAGTAGTGGCTACACCTTC

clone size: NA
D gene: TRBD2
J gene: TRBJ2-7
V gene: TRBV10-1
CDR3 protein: CASSLTSGDYEQYF
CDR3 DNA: TGCGCCAGCAGTTTGACTAGCGGTGACTACGAGCAGTACTTC

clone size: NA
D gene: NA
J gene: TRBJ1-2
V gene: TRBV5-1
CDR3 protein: CASSVTGDYGYTF
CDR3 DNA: TGCGCCAGCAGCGTGACAGGAGACTATGGCTACACCTTC

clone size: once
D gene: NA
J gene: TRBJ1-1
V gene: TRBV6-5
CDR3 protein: CASRDRIYTEAFF
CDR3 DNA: TGTGCCAGCAGAGACAGGATCTACACTGAAGCTTTCTTT

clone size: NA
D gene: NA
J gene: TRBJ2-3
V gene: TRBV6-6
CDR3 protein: CASSLPADTQYF
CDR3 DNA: TGTGCCAGCAGCCTACCTGCAGATACGCAGTATTTT

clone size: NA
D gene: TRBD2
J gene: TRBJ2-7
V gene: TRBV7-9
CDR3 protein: CASSLDAGGLYF
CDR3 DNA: TGTGCCAGCAGCTTAGATGCGGGAGGGCTGTACTTC

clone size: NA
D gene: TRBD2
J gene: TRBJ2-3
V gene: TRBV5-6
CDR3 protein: CASSFGTSGYTDTQYF
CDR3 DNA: TGTGCCAGCAGCTTCGGTACTAGCGGATACACAGATACGCAGTATTTT

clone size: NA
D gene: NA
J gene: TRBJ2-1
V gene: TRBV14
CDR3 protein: CASSPRGNLLYNEQFF
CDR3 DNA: TGTGCCAGCAGCCCCAGAGGGAACTTGCTATACAATGAGCAGTTCTTC

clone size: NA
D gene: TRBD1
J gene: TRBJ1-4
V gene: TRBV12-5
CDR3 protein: CASGDRDREEKLFF
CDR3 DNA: TGTGCTAGTGGCGACCGGGACAGGGAGGAAAAACTGTTTTTT

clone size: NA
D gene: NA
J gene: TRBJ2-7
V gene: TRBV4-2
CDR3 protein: CASSSTDSLYEQYF
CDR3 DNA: TGTGCCAGCAGCAGTACGGACAGCTTATACGAGCAGTACTTC

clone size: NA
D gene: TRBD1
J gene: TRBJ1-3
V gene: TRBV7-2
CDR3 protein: CASSSGTASGNTIYF
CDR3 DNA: TGTGCCAGCAGCTCAGGGACAGCCTCTGGAAACACCATATATTTT

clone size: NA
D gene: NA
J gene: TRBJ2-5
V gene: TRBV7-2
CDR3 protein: CASSFWAETQYF
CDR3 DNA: TGTGCCAGCAGCTTCTGGGCGGAGACCCAGTACTTC

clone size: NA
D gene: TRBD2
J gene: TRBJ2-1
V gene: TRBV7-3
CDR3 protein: CASSLVRLAGNNEQFF
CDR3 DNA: TGTGCCAGCAGCTTAGTCCGGCTAGCGGGAAATAATGAGCAGTTCTTC

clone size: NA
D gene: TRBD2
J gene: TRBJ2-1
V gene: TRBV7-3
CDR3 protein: CASSFSGSSYNEQFF
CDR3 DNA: TGTGCCAGCAGCTTTAGCGGGAGCTCCTACAATGAGCAGTTCTTC

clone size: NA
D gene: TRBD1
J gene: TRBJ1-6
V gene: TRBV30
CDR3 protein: CAWSDPRQGGNSPLHF
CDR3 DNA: TGTGCCTGGAGTGACCCCCGACAGGGCGGTAATTCACCCCTCCACTTT

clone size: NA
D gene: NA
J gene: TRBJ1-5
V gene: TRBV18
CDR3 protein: CASSPRQEYSNQPQHF
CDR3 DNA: TGTGCCAGCTCACCGCGACAGGAGTATAGCAATCAGCCCCAGCATTTT

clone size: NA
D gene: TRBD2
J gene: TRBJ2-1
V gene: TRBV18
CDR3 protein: CASSPQLAGNEQFF
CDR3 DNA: TGTGCCAGCTCACCACAACTAGCGGGTAATGAGCAGTTCTTC

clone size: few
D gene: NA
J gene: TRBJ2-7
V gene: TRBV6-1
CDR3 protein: CASSEYFYEQYF
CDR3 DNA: TGTGCCAGCAGTGAATATTTCTACGAGCAGTACTTC

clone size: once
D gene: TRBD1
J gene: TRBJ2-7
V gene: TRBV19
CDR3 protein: CASSIGGGGSYEQYF
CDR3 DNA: TGTGCCAGTAGTATAGGAGGGGGCGGATCCTACGAGCAGTACTTC

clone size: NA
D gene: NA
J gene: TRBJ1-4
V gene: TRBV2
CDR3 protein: CASKLGSGTNEKLFF
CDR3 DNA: TGTGCCAGCAAACTAGGGAGCGGAACTAATGAAAAACTGTTTTTT

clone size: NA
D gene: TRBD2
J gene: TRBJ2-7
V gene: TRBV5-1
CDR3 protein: CASSSYIAGGTYEQYF
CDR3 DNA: TGCGCCAGCAGCTCATATATAGCGGGAGGCACCTACGAGCAGTACTTC

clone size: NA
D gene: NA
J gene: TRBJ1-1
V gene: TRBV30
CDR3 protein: CAWNRGHEAFF
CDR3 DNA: TGTGCCTGGAATAGGGGACACGAAGCTTTCTTT

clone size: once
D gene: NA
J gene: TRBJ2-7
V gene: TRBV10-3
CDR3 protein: CAISESQGLSSYEQYF
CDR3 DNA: TGTGCCATCAGTGAGTCGCAGGGCCTCTCCTCCTACGAGCAGTACTTC

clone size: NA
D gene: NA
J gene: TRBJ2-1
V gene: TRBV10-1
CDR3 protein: CASGQNNEQFF
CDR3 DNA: TGCGCCAGCGGACAGAACAATGAGCAGTTCTTC

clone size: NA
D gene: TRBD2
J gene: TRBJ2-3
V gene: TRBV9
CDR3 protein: CASSGKGLAGGRKDTQYF
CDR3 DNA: TGTGCCAGCAGCGGCAAGGGACTAGCGGGAGGGAGGAAAGATACGCAGTATTTT

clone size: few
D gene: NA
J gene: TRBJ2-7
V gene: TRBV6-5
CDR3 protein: CASSTGIPPPYEQYF
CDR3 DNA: TGTGCCAGCAGTACAGGGATTCCCCCTCCCTACGAGCAGTACTTC

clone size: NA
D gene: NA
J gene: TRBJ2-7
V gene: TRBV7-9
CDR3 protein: CASSYWLSYEQYF
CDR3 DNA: TGTGCCAGCAGCTATTGGCTCTCCTACGAGCAGTACTTC

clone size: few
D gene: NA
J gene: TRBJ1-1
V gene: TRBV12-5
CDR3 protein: CASGLTGNTEAFF
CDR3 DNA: TGTGCTAGTGGTTTGACCGGGAACACTGAAGCTTTCTTT

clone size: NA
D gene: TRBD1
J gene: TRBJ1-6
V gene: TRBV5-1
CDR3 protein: CASSSGTANSPLHF
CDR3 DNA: TGCGCCAGCAGCTCCGGGACAGCGAATTCACCCCTCCACTTT

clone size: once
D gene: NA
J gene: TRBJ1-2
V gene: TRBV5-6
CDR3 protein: CASSLARGDYGYTF
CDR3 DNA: TGTGCCAGCAGCTTGGCCCGGGGTGACTATGGCTACACCTTC

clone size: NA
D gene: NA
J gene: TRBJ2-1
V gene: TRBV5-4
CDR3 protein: CASSSEPGVYNEQFF
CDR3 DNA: TGTGCCAGCAGCTCCGAGCCCGGGGTATACAATGAGCAGTTCTTC

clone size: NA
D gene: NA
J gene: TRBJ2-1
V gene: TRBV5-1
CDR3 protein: CASSPGVSYNEQFF
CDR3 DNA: TGCGCCAGCAGCCCGGGGGTATCCTACAATGAGCAGTTCTTC

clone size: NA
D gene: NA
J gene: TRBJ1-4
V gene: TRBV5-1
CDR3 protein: CASSSHRNEKLFF
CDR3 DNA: TGCGCCAGCAGCTCCCACAGGAATGAAAAACTGTTTTTT

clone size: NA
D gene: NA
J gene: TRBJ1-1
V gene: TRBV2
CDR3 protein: CASSEQTNTEAFF
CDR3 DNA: TGTGCCAGCAGTGAACAGACAAACACTGAAGCTTTCTTT

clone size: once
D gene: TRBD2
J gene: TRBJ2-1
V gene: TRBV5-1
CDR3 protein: CASSLPSGGTDEQFF
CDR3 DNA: TGCGCCAGCAGCTTGCCTAGCGGGGGGACAGATGAGCAGTTCTTC

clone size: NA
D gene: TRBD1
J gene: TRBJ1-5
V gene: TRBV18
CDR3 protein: CASSPGTGLNQPQHF
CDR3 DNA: TGTGCCAGCTCACCCGGGACAGGGCTCAATCAGCCCCAGCATTTT

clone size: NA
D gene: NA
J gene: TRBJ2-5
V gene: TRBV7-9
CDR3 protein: CASSLAGLQETQYF
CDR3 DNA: TGTGCCAGCAGCTTAGCGGGACTCCAAGAGACCCAGTACTTC

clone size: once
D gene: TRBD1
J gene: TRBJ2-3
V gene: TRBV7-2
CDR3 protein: CASSLGPRDRADTQYF
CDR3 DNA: TGTGCCAGCAGCTTAGGTCCCCGAGACAGGGCAGATACGCAGTATTTT

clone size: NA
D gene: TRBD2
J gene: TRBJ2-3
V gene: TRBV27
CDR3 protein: CASSSSRTSGRLTDTQYF
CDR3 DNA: TGTGCCAGCAGTTCCTCAAGGACTAGCGGGAGGCTCACAGATACGCAGTATTTT

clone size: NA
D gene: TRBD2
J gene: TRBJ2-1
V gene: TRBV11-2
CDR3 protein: CASSLVGLANYNEQFF
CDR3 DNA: TGTGCCAGCAGCTTGGTCGGACTAGCGAACTACAATGAGCAGTTCTTC

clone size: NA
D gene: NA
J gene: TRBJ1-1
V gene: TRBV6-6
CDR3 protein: CASSYVIDTEAFF
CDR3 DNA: TGTGCCAGCAGTTACGTAATAGACACTGAAGCTTTCTTT

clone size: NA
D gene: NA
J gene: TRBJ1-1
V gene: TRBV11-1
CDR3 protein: CASSFARDRSTEAFF
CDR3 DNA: TGTGCCAGCAGCTTTGCCAGGGATCGTAGCACTGAAGCTTTCTTT

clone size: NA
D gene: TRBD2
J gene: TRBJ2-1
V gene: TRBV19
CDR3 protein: CASGLTSGARNEQFF
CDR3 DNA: TGTGCCAGTGGATTGACTAGCGGGGCTCGCAATGAGCAGTTCTTC

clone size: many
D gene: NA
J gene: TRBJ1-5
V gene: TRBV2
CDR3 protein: CASRGPRGAQPQHF
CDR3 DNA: TGTGCCAGCAGGGGTCCCCGGGGGGCTCAGCCCCAGCATTTT

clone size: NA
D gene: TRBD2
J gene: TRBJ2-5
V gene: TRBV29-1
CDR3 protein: CSAIAGGWETQYF
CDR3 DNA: TGCAGCGCAATAGCGGGAGGATGGGAGACCCAGTACTTC

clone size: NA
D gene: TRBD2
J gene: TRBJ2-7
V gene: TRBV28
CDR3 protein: CASRTGTISYEQYF
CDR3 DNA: TGTGCCAGCAGAACCGGGACTATCTCCTACGAGCAGTACTTC